The source of this TCR beta chain is a study of blood T cells in healthy people across ages (dated by TCRdb to the mid-2010s). For context, the study as a whole: Template switching captured roughly one uniquely barcoded TCR beta cDNA molecule per two T cells in model experiments. Age-related changes in TCR beta repertoire diversity were measured in the study by deep sequencing normalized with unique cDNA molecular identifiers. Using the same blood draw, the study looked at two additional independent replicas of 1 million unique cDNA reads for two donors, one aged 18 to 30 and the other aged 80 or older. The donors were divided into four age groups: young (average around 17 years), middle-aged (over 35), aged (approximately 59) and long-lived (more than 75). Donors of different ages were randomly distributed across sequencing lanes to avoid experimental bias. The research as a whole found: There was a strong correlation between observed TCR beta diversity and the percentage of naive T cells measured by flow cytometry. Compared with the aged group, the long-lived group had more naive CD4+ T cells, fewer expanded clones and increased TCR diversity, a pattern suggesting age selection. Total diversity estimates from one million sequenced T cells were considered lower bounds and underestimates. Observed TCR beta diversity per million T cells fell roughly linearly with age, and a significant reduction was already apparent by age about 43. Because donor CMV infection status was unknown, age-related changes in expanded clonotypes were potentially confounded. Bulk unsorted PBMC profiling prevented conclusive comparison of naive and antigen-experienced compartments.

After removal of 0 bases from V and 11 bases from J, the junction retains 12 bases not matched to a gene. The cysteine opens and the phenylalanine closes a CDR3 of 15 amino acids. CDR3 DNA only is kept here, 45 bases in frame from base 1. The library came from 5' RACE. The instrument given in TCRdb is Illumina HiSeq 2500. A second PCR of roughly 6 to 11 cycles was run with a J-beta primer mix and a sample-barcoded 5' primer. A unique molecular identifier was introduced onto each TCR beta cDNA molecule by a template-switch 5' adaptor carrying 12 random nucleotides. At least 2.5 million CDR3-containing paired-end reads were obtained from each sample. First-strand cDNA was synthesized from all RNA with the Mint cDNA synthesis kit, primed by a TRBC-specific oligonucleotide. After uracil-DNA glycosylase treatment, a first 18-cycle PCR used universal primers M1SS and BC2_uni_R on all cDNA. The original methods were these. Normalization of each sample was performed by random selection of 1 million high-quality reads, each carrying a distinct molecular identifier. Reads with shared molecular identifiers were discarded instead of being binned into consensus sequences. MiTCR, run with a Q25 quality threshold and the strictest error-elimination algorithm, handled CDR3 identification, clonotype clustering and error correction. A nonparametric unseen species model with Euler transformation was used to estimate a lower bound on total TCR beta diversity. TCRdb reanalyzed the raw reads on its own, using fastp at Q25 for trimming and MiXCR for clone calling, and kept in-frame beta chains. Merged by CDR3 protein, the rows form single entries marked with the most common genes and DNA. The V and J calls were not made by the authors but by TCRdb's processing. This sample gives more than 1.4 million distinct CDR3 sequences in total; around 42% of them show up just once. Clones ranked in the top ten supply 7% to 9% of the sample.

The 35 to 40 donors, aged 6 to 90 years, were systemically healthy Caucasian individuals from Russia. Each donor gave about 9.2 milliliters of peripheral blood, drawn into EDTA-treated Vacutainer tubes. PBMCs were isolated by Ficoll-Paque density-gradient centrifugation, with at least 6 million obtained per sample. Total RNA, at least 6 micrograms per sample, was extracted from PBMCs with Trizol reagent. Naive CD45RAhigh/CD27high T cell percentages were measured by flow cytometry on a PBMC aliquot from every donor. This clonotype was counted a few times. This receptor's antigen is unknown. Base quality data are lacking; no much larger clone is found one base away.

Sequencing was carried out using blood. The receptor was derived from a woman younger than 35 in good health. The rearrangement joined TRBV12-3 or TRBV12-4 to TRBJ2-5, and 7 junction bases match TRBD2. The DNA sequence is TGTGCCAGCAGTTTAGCGGGAGGGCCTCGTAATGAGCAGTACTTC. This is translated as CASSLAGGPRNEQYF.